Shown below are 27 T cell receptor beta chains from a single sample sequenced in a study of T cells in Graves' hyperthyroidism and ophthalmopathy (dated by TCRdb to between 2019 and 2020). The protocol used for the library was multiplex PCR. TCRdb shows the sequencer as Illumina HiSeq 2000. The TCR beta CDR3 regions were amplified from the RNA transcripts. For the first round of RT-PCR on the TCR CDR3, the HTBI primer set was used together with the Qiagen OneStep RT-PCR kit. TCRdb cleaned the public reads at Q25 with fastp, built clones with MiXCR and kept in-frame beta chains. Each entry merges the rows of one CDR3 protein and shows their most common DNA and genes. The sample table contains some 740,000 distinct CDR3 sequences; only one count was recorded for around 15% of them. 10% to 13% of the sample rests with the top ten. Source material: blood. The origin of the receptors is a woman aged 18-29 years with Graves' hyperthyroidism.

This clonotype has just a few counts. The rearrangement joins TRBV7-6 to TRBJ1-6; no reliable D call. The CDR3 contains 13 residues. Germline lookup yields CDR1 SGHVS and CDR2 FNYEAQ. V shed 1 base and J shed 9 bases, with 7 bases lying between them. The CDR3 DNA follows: TGTGCCAGCAGCTTAGTGGGCCTTTCACCCCTCCACTTT. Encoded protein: CASSLVGLSPLHF.

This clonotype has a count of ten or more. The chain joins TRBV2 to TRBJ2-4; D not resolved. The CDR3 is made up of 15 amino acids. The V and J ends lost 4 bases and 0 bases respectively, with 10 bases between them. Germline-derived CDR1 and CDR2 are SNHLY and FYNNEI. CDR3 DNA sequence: TGTGCCAGCAGTGGATTCGAGTTAGCCAAAAACATTCAGTACTTC. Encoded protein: CASSGFELAKNIQYF. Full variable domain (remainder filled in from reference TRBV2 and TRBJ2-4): EPEVTQTPSHQVTQMGQEVILRCVPISNHLYFYWYRQILGQKVEFLVSFYNNEISEKSEIFDDQFSVERPDGSNFTLKIRSTKLEDSAMYFCASSGFELAKNIQYFGAGTRLSVL.

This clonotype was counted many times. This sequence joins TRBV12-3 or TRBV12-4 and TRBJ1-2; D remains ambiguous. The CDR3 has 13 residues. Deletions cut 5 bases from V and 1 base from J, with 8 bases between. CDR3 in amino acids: CASSPSLNYGYTF. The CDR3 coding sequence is TGTGCCAGCAGTCCGAGTCTTAACTATGGCTACACCTTC.

The CDR3 nucleotides are TGTGCCAGCTCACCACCCTCAGGCCTTAAACCCTACGAGCAGTACTTC. Protein product: CASSPPSGLKPYEQYF. V gene TRBV18 combines with J gene TRBJ2-7; no clear D. Germline loops: CDR1 KGHSH, CDR2 LQKENI. This CDR3 region has 16 residues. Trimming removed 0 bases at V and 2 bases at J, with 14 bases between.

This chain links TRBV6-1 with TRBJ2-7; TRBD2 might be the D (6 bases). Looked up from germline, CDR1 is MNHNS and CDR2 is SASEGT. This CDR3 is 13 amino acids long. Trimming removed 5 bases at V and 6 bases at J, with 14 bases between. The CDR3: CASSTPYSGEQYF. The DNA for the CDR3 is TGTGCCAGCAGTACCCCCTATAGCGGCGAGCAGTACTTC.

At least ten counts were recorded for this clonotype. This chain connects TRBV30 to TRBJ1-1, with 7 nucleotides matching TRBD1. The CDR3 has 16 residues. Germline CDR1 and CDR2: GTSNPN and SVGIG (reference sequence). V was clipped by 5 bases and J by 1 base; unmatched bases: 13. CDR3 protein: CAWCTIWTGPNTEAFF. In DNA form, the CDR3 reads TGTGCCTGGTGTACGATCTGGACAGGTCCGAACACTGAAGCTTTCTTT. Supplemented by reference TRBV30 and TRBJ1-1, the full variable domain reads SQTIHQWPATLVQPVGSPLSLECTVEGTSNPNLYWYRQAAGRGLQLLFYSVGIGQISSEVPQNLSASRPQDRQFILSSKKLLLSDSGFYLCAWCTIWTGPNTEAFFGQGTRLTVV.

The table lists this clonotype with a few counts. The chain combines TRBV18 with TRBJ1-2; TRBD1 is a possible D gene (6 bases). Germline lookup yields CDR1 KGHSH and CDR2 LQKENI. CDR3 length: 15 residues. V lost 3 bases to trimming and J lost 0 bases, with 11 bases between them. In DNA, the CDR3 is TGTGCCAGCTCACCTGAGACAGGAGCTAACTATGGCTACACCTTC. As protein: CASSPETGANYGYTF.

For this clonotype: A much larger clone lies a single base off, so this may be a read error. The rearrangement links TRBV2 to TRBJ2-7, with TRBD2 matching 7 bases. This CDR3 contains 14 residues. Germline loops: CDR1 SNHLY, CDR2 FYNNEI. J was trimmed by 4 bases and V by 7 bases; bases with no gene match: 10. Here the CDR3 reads CASIEVGGSYEQYF. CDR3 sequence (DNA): TGTGCCAGCATCGAGGTTGGCGGGAGTTACGAGCAGTACTTC.

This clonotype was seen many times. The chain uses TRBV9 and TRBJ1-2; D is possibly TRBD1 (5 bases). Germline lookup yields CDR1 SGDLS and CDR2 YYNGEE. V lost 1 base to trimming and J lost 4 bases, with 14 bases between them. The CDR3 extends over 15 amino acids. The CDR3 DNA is TGTGCCAGCAGCGTAACCGACAGCGTATTCTATGGCTACACCTTC. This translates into CASSVTDSVFYGYTF.

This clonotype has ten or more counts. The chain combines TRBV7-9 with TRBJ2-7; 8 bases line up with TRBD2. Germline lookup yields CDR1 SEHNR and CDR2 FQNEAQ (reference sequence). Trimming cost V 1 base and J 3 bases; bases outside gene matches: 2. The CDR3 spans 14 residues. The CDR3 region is CASSLGLAFYEQYF. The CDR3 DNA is TGTGCCAGCAGCTTAGGACTAGCGTTCTACGAGCAGTACTTC. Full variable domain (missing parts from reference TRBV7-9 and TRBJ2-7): DTGVSQNPRHKITKRGQNVTFRCDPISEHNRLYWYRQTLGQGPEFLTYFQNEAQLEKSRLLSDRFSAERPKGSFSTLEIQRTEQGDSAMYLCASSLGLAFYEQYFGPGTRLTVT.

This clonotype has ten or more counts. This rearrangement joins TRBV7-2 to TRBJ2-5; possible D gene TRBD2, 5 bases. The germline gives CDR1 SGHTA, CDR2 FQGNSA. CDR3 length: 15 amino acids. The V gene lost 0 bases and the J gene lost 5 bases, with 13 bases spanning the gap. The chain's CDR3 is CASSLARAPGETQYF. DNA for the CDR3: TGTGCCAGCAGCTTAGCGCGGGCCCCCGGGGAGACCCAGTACTTC.

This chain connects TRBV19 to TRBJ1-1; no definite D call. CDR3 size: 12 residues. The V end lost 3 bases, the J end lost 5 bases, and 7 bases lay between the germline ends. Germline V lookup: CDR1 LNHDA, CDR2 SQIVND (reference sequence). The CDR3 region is CASSMRETEAFF. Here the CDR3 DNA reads TGTGCCAGTAGTATGAGGGAGACTGAAGCTTTCTTT.

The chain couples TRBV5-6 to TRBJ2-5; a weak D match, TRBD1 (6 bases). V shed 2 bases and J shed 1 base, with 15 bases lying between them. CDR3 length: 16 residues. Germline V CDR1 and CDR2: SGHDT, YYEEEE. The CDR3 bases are TGTGCCAGCAGCTTTGAGGGAACAGGGTCCCAAGAGACCCAGTACTTC. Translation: CASSFEGTGSQETQYF.

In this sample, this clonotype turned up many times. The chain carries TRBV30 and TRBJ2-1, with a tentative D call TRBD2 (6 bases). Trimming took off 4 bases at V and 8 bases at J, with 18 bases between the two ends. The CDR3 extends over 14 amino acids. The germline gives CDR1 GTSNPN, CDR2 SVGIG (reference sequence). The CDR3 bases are TGTGCCTGGACAATCGGGAGAGGGTGGCATGAGCAGTTCTTC. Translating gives CAWTIGRGWHEQFF.

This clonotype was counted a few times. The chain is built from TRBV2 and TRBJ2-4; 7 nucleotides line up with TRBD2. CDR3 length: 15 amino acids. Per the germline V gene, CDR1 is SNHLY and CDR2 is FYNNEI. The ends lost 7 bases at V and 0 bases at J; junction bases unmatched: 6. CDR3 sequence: CASNKRDLAKNIQYF. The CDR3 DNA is TGTGCCAGCAACAAGCGGGATCTAGCCAAAAACATTCAGTACTTC.

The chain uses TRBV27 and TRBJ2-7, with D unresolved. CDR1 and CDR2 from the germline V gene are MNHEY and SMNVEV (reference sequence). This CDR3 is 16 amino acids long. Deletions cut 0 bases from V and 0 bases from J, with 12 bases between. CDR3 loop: CASSLSVSSNSYEQYF. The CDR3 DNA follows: TGTGCCAGCAGTTTATCGGTTTCTAGTAACTCCTACGAGCAGTACTTC.

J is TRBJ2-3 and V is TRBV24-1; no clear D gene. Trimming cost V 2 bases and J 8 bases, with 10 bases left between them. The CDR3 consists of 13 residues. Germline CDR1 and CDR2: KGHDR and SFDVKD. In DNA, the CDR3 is TGTGCCACCAGTGATTCCTCGTATGTTACGCAGTATTTT. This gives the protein CATSDSSYVTQYF.

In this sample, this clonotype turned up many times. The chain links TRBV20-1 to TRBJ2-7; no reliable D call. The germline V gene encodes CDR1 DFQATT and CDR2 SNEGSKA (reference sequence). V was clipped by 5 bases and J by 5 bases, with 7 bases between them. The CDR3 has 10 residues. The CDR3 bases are TGCAGTGCTGTCGTAAACGAGCAGTACTTC. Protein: CSAVVNEQYF.

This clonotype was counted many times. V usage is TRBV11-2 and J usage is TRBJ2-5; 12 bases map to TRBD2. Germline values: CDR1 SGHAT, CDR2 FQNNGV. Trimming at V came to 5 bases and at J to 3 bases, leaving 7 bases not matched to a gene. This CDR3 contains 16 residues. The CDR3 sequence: CASSRLAGGLKETQYF. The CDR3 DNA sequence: TGTGCCAGCAGCCGGCTAGCGGGAGGGCTTAAAGAGACCCAGTACTTC.

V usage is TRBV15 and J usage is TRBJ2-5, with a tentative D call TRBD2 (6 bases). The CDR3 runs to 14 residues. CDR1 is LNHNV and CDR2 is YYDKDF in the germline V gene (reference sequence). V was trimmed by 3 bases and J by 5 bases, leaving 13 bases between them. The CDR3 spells CATSRAGSGETQYF. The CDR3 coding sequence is TGTGCCACCAGCAGGGCGGGGTCGGGGGAGACCCAGTACTTC.

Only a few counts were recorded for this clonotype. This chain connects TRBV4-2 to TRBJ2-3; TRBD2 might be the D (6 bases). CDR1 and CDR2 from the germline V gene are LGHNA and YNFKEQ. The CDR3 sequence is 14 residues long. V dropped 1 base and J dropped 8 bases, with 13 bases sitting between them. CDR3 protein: CASSQVEEGATQYF. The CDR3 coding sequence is TGTGCCAGCAGCCAAGTCGAGGAGGGAGCTACGCAGTATTTT.

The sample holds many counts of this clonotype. The CDR3 DNA is TGTGCCACCAGTGACCGCCGACTAGCTCAGCCCCAGCATTTT. Residues: CATSDRRLAQPQHF. The genes are TRBV24-1 and TRBJ1-5; the D is unclear. Trimming removed 4 bases from V and 6 bases from J, with 12 bases in between. This CDR3 contains 14 residues. Per germline, CDR1 KGHDR and CDR2 SFDVKD.

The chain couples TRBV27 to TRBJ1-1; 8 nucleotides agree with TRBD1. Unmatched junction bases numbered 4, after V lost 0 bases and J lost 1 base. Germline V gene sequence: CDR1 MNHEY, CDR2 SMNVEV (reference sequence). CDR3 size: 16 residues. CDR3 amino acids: CASSLSRGLPNTEAFF. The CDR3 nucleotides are TGTGCCAGCAGTTTATCCAGGGGGCTGCCGAACACTGAAGCTTTCTTT.

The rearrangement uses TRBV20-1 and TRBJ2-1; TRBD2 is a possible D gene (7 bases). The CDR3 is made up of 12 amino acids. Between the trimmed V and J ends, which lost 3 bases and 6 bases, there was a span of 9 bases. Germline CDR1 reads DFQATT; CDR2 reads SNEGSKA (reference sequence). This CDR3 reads CSASGGRNEQFF. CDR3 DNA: TGCAGTGCTAGCGGGGGGCGCAATGAGCAGTTCTTC.

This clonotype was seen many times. Here the CDR3 DNA reads TGTGCCAGCAGTTTATCGATACCCCGAGGCAGGGGGTACGAGCAGTACTTC. It yields the protein CASSLSIPRGRGYEQYF. This chain connects TRBV27 to TRBJ2-7; 7 bases are a match to TRBD1. There are 17 residues in the CDR3. V was clipped by 0 bases and J by 4 bases; unmatched bases: 12. The germline CDR1 and CDR2 sequences are MNHEY and SMNVEV (reference sequence).

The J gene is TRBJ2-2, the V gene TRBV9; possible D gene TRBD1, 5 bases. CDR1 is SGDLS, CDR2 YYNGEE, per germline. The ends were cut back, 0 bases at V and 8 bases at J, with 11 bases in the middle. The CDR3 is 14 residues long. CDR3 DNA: TGTGCCAGCAGCGTAGAGGGGCTCACGGGGGAGCTGTTTTTT. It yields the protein CASSVEGLTGELFF.

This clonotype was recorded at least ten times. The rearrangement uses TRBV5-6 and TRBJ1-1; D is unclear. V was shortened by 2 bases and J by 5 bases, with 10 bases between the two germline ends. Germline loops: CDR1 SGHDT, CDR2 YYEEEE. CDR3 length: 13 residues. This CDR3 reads CASSFLRWTEAFF. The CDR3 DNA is TGTGCCAGCAGCTTCCTCCGGTGGACTGAAGCTTTCTTT.